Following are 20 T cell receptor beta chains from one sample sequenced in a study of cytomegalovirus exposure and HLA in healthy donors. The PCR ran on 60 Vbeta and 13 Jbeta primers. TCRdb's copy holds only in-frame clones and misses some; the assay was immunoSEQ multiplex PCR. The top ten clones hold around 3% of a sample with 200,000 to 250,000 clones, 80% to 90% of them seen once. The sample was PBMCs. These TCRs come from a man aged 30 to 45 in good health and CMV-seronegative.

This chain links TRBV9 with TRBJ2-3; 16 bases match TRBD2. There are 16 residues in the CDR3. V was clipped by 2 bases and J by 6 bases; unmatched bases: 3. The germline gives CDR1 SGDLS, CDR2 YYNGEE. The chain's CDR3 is CASSVPGLAGGDTQYF. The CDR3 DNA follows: TGTGCCAGCAGCGTCCCGGGACTAGCGGGGGGGGATACGCAGTATTTT. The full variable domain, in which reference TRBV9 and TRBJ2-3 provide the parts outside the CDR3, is DSGVTQTPKHLITATGQRVTLRCSPRSGDLSVYWYQQSLDQGLQFLIQYYNGEERAKGNILERFSAQQFPDLHSELNLSSLELGDSALYFCASSVPGLAGGDTQYFGPGTRLTVL.

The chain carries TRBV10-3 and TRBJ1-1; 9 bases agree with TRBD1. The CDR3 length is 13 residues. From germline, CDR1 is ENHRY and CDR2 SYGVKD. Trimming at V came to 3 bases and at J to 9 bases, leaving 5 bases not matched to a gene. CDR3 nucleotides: TGTGCCATCAGTGATGGGACAGGGAGAAAAGCTTTCTTT. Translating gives CAISDGTGRKAFF.

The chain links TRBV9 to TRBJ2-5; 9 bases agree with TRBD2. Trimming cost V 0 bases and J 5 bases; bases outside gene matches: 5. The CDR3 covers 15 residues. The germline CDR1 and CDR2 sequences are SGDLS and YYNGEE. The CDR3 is CASSVVGSGGETQYF. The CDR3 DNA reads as TGTGCCAGCAGCGTAGTAGGGAGCGGGGGGGAGACCCAGTACTTC.

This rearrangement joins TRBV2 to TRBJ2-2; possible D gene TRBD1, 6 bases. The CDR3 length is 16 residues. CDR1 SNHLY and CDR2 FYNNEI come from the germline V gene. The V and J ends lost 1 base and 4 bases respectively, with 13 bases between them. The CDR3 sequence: CASSEGGHSPTGELFF. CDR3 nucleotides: TGTGCCAGCAGTGAAGGGGGACACTCGCCCACCGGGGAGCTGTTTTTT. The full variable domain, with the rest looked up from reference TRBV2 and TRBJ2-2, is EPEVTQTPSHQVTQMGQEVILRCVPISNHLYFYWYRQILGQKVEFLVSFYNNEISEKSEIFDDQFSVERPDGSNFTLKIRSTKLEDSAMYFCASSEGGHSPTGELFFGEGSRLTVL.

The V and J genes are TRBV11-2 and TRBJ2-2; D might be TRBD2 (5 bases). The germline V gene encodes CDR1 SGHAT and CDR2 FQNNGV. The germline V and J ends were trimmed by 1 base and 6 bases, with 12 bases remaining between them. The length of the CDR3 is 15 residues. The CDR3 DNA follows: TGTGCCAGCAGCTTAGGATCTAGCTCCGCCGGGGAGCTGTTTTTT. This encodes CASSLGSSSAGELFF.

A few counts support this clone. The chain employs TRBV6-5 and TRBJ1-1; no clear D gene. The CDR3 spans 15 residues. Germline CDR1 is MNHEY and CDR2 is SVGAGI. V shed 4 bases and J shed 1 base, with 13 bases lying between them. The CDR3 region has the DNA TGTGCCAGCAGTTTAACGGGAGGGAAGAACACTGAAGCTTTCTTT. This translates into CASSLTGGKNTEAFF.

The DNA of the CDR3 is TGCGCCAGCAGCCCGGGACAGACGAACACTGAAGCTTTCTTT. It codes for CASSPGQTNTEAFF. This rearrangement joins TRBV4-3 to TRBJ1-1; 7 positions match TRBD1. The CDR3 runs to 14 residues. Looked up from germline, CDR1 is LGHNA and CDR2 is YSLEER. V lost 4 bases to trimming and J lost 1 base; unmatched junction nucleotides: 3.

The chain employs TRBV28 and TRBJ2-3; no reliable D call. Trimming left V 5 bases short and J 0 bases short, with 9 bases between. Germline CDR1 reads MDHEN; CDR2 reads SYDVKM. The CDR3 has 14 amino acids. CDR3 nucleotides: TGTGCCAGCAGTACCTCCGGTAGCACAGATACGCAGTATTTT. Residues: CASSTSGSTDTQYF.

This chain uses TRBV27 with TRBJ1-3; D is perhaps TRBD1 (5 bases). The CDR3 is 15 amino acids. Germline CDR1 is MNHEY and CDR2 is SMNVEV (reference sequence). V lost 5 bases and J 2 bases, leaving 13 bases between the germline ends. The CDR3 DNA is TGTGCCAGCAGTCCTTCGACAGCCGCTGGAAACACCATATATTTT. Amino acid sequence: CASSPSTAAGNTIYF.

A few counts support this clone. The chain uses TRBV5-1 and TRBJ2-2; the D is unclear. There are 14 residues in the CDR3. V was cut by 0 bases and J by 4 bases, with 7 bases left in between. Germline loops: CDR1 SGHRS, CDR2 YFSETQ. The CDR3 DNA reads TGCGCCAGCAGCTTGGTCGGCGGCACCGGGGAGCTGTTTTTT. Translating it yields CASSLVGGTGELFF. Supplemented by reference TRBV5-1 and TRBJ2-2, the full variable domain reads KAGVTQTPRYLIKTRGQQVTLSCSPISGHRSVSWYQQTPGQGLQFLFEYFSETQRNKGNFPGRFSGRQFSNSRSEMNVSTLELGDSALYLCASSLVGGTGELFFGEGSRLTVL.

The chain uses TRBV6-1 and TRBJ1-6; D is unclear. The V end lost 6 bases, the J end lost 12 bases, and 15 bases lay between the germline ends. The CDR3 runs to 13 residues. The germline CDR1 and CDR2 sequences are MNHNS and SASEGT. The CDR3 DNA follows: TGTGCCAGCAGCCCACGGGTATATGAACCCCTCCACTTT. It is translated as CASSPRVYEPLHF.

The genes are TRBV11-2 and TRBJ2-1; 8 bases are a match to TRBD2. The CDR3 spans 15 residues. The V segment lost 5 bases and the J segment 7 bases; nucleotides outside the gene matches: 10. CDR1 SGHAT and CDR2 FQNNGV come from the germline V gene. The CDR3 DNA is TGTGCCAGCAGCCCCGTTCGGGGGGGCGGGAATGAGCAGTTCTTC. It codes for CASSPVRGGGNEQFF.

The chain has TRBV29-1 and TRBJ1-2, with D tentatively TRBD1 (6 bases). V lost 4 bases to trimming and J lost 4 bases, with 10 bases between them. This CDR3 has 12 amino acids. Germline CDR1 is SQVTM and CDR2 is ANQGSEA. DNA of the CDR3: TGCAGCGTTGGAGACAGGTTCTATGGCTACACCTTC. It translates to CSVGDRFYGYTF.

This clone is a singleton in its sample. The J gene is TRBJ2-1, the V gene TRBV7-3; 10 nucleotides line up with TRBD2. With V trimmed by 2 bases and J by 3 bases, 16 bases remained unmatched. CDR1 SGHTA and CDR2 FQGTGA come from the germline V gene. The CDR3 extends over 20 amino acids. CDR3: CASSLWSSGGHTLFYNEQFF. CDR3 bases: TGTGCCAGCAGCTTATGGTCTAGCGGGGGCCATACCCTATTCTACAATGAGCAGTTCTTC.

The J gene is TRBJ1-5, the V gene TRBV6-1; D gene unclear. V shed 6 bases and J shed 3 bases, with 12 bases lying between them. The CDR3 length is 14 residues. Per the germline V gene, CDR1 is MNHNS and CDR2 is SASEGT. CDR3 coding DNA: TGTGCCAGCAGCAGGACTCAGATCAATCAGCCCCAGCATTTT. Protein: CASSRTQINQPQHF.

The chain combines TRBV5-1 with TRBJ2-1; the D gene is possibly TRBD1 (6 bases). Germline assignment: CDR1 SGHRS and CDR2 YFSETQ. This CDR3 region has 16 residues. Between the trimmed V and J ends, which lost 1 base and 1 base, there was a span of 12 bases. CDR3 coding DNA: TGCGCCAGCAGCTTGCACCAGGGGAAATCCTACAATGAGCAGTTCTTC. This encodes CASSLHQGKSYNEQFF.

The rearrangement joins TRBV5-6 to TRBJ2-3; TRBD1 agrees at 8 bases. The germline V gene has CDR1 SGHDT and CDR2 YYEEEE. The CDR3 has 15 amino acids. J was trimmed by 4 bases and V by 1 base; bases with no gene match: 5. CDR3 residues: CASSLLDRVADTQYF. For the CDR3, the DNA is TGTGCCAGCAGCTTGTTGGACAGGGTCGCAGATACGCAGTATTTT.

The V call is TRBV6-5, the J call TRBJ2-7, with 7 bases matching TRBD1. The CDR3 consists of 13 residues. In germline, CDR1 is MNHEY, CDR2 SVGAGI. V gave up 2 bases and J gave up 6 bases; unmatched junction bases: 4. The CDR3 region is CASSYATGIEQYF. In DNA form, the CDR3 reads TGTGCCAGCAGTTACGCGACAGGGATCGAGCAGTACTTC.

The CDR3 is CASSRRTGLHTEAFF. The CDR3 nucleotides are TGTGCCAGCAGCCGAAGGACAGGGCTGCACACTGAAGCTTTCTTT. This chain joins TRBV5-6 and TRBJ1-1, with TRBD1 identical over 8 bases. Germline CDR1 reads SGHDT; CDR2 reads YYEEEE. J lost 3 bases, V lost 4 bases, and 8 bases had no gene match. This CDR3 has 15 residues.

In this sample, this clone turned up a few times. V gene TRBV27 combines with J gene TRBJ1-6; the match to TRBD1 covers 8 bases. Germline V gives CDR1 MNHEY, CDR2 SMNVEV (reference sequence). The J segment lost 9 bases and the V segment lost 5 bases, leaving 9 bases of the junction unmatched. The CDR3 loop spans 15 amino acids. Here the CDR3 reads CASSPTVGQGSPLHF. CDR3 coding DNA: TGTGCCAGCAGTCCTACCGTAGGACAGGGTTCACCCCTCCACTTT.